This T cell receptor beta chain was identified during a study of CD8 T cells in Susac syndrome. Peripheral blood CD8+ and CD4+ T cells were profiled by TCR beta sequencing. The patients who served as multiple sclerosis controls were treatment-naive and had stable or active relapsing-remitting disease that fulfilled the revised McDonald criteria. Negative isolation yielded the CD8+ and CD4+ T cells, while FACS enriched the TEMRA cells. With random hexamers, roughly 0.45 to 1 ug RNA was reverse transcribed. MiXCR, run by TCRdb on the immunoSEQ multiplex PCR reads, gives a single entry per CDR3 protein. The sample comprises some 200,000 distinct CDR3 sequences, 90% to 95% of which are singletons, and approximately 0.093% rests with the top ten. The CDR3 consists of 15 residues. V lost 6 bases, J lost 9 bases, and 14 bases stayed unmatched. Germline assignment: CDR1 SGHAT and CDR2 FQNNGV.

The sample taken for sequencing was CD4+ T cells from PBMCs. This TCR was recovered from a human donor with multiple sclerosis. The chain has TRBV11-2 and TRBJ2-1; 7 bases agree with TRBD1. The DNA for the CDR3 is TGTGCCAGCAGTCATATGGAAGACAGGGTCGGTGAGCAGTTCTTC. Amino acid sequence: CASSHMEDRVGEQFF.